Sequencing of this T cell receptor (beta chain) was carried out in a study of T cell responses to AZD1222 COVID-19 vaccine. Study conclusions and caveats: Spike regions recognized by vaccine-associated CD4 TCRs spanned the protein, led by 160-218 and 743-854. Scientists sampled the repertoires only once the peak T cell response had passed. Clonal diversity was possibly underestimated, and the donors were mostly white British, with more females.

A note on this clone: No antigen is known for it.

Whether given at about 4 or about 12 weeks, second doses were pooled. Sequencing used immunoSEQ multiplex PCR; TCRdb keeps in-frame clones, though not all of them. The data contain approximately 42,000 clones, approximately 89% of them singletons. The TCR comes from an adult who received the AZD1222 COVID-19 vaccine. This material consisted of peripheral blood, taken 28 days after the second AZD1222 dose.

Here the CDR3 reads CASSRTSFSTDTQYF. CDR3 sequence (DNA): TGTGCCAGCAGCCGGACATCCTTTAGCACAGATACGCAGTATTTT. V usage is TRBV7-9 and J usage is TRBJ2-3, with D perhaps TRBD1 (5 bases). CDR1 SEHNR and CDR2 FQNEAQ come from the germline V gene (reference sequence). V lost 5 bases and J 0 bases, leaving 12 bases between the germline ends. The CDR3 is 15 amino acids.